The 31 T cell receptor beta chains listed next were all sequenced from one sample in a study of technical replicates of blood from a handful of donors. The assay was immunoSEQ multiplex PCR, and TCRdb's table has in-frame clones only and misses some. Of around 86,000 clones in the sample, roughly 96% are singletons; the top ten hold about 0.2%. The specimen sequenced was T cells isolated from PBMCs. The receptors here all came from a human donor in good health.

The rearrangement uses TRBV30 and TRBJ2-7; a possible D gene is TRBD1 (6 bases). This CDR3 is 13 amino acids long. In germline, CDR1 is GTSNPN, CDR2 SVGIG (reference sequence). V shed 1 base and J shed 5 bases, with 12 bases lying between them. As DNA, the CDR3 is TGTGCCTGGAGTGCCTGGACAGTTAACGAGCAGTACTTC. It translates to CAWSAWTVNEQYF.

This sequence joins TRBV7-9 and TRBJ2-5; D is unresolved. V was pared by 3 bases and J by 1 base, with 9 bases between. The germline CDR1 and CDR2 sequences are SEHNR and FQNEAQ (reference sequence). This CDR3 is 14 amino acids long. CDR3 sequence (DNA): TGTGCCAGCAGCTTTTTGGCCAGCCAAGAGACCCAGTACTTC. It encodes CASSFLASQETQYF.

The chain joins TRBV13 to TRBJ2-7, with 11 bases aligning to TRBD1. The CDR3 contains 16 residues. In germline, CDR1 is PRHDT, CDR2 FYEKMQ (reference sequence). Losses at the gene ends were 6 bases for V and 12 bases for J; bases not matched to a gene: 19. CDR3 amino acids: CASSSLLRTGGGRRYF. CDR3 DNA: TGTGCCAGCAGTTCCCTATTACGGACAGGGGGCGGTCGACGGTACTTC.

The chain recombines TRBV10-3 with TRBJ1-2; 7 bases fit TRBD1. V gave up 1 base and J gave up 2 bases; unmatched junction bases: 10. Germline CDR1 and CDR2: ENHRY and SYGVKD. This CDR3 region has 17 residues. CDR3 residues: CAISEWDRASPNYGYTF. CDR3 nucleotide sequence: TGTGCCATCAGTGAGTGGGACAGAGCTTCTCCCAACTATGGCTACACCTTC.

V gene TRBV10-3 combines with J gene TRBJ1-2; D is uncertain. From germline, CDR1 is ENHRY and CDR2 SYGVKD. V was cut by 2 bases and J by 0 bases, with 4 bases left in between. The CDR3 extends over 13 amino acids. This CDR3 is CAISEGANYGYTF. DNA for the CDR3: TGTGCCATCAGTGAGGGAGCTAACTATGGCTACACCTTC.

The chain combines TRBV7-3 with TRBJ1-2; 8 bases are a match to TRBD1. There are 13 residues in the CDR3. CDR1 SGHTA and CDR2 FQGTGA come from the germline V gene. The ends lost 5 bases at V and 8 bases at J; junction bases unmatched: 7. CDR3 nucleotide sequence: TGTGCCAGCAGCCCAGGGGGCAGTAACGGCTACACCTTC. Translated, it gives CASSPGGSNGYTF.

V usage is TRBV6-1 and J usage is TRBJ1-2; 9 positions match TRBD1. Trimming took 8 bases from V and 8 from J; bases not matched to a gene: 15. The V gene's germline CDR1 is MNHNS and CDR2 SASEGT. The CDR3 is 15 residues long. The CDR3 loop is CASYTGDRGWWGYTF. As DNA, the CDR3 is TGTGCCAGCTATACTGGTGACAGGGGGTGGTGGGGCTACACCTTC.

The chain joins TRBV2 to TRBJ2-1; D not resolved. The CDR3 consists of 13 residues. V was clipped by 5 bases and J by 5 bases, with 10 bases between them. The germline CDR1 and CDR2 sequences are SNHLY and FYNNEI. CDR3 DNA sequence: TGTGCCAGCAGTCAAACAAAAGACAATGAGCAGTTCTTC. This translates into CASSQTKDNEQFF.

The V and J genes are TRBV2 and TRBJ1-6; no definite D call. Germline V gene lookup returns CDR1 SNHLY and CDR2 FYNNEI. V was trimmed by 8 bases and J by 4 bases, leaving 12 bases between them. This CDR3 has 14 amino acids. The CDR3 coding sequence is TGTGCCAGCCGGGGAACCCCTTATAATTCACCCCTCCACTTT. It codes for CASRGTPYNSPLHF.

This clone showed up just once. The chain recombines TRBV28 with TRBJ2-3; 12 nucleotides agree with TRBD2. The CDR3 length is 16 residues. Trimming cost V 5 bases and J 3 bases; bases outside gene matches: 6. Germline values: CDR1 MDHEN, CDR2 SYDVKM. CDR3 in DNA: TGTGCCAGCAGTCTCCCGACTAGCGGGAGAACAGATACGCAGTATTTT. Protein product: CASSLPTSGRTDTQYF.

V and J are TRBV7-6 and TRBJ2-2, with D maybe TRBD1 (5 bases). V was pared by 6 bases and J by 6 bases, with 17 bases between. The CDR3 contains 15 residues. From germline, CDR1 is SGHVS and CDR2 FNYEAQ. CDR3 DNA sequence: TGTGCCAGCAGACCTGAGCCAGGGTGGGCCGGGGAGCTGTTTTTT. Amino acid sequence: CASRPEPGWAGELFF.

The chain's CDR3 is CASSWGRWTFF. The CDR3 DNA reads TGTGCCAGCAGCTGGGGGCGATGGACTTTCTTT. The chain links TRBV27 to TRBJ1-1; tentative D call: TRBD1 (6 bases). Trimming stripped 6 bases from V and 12 bases from J, with 14 bases between. Germline V CDR1 and CDR2: MNHEY, SMNVEV (reference sequence). This CDR3 region has 11 residues.

V gene TRBV6-5 combines with J gene TRBJ1-2; perhaps TRBD1 as D (5 bases). This CDR3 is built from 13 residues. V dropped 5 bases and J dropped 1 base, with 8 bases sitting between them. Germline CDR1 and CDR2: MNHEY and SVGAGI. The CDR3 bases are TGTGCCAGCAGTCCCGGACATAACTATGGCTACACCTTC. Translated: CASSPGHNYGYTF.

The rearrangement joins TRBV4-2 to TRBJ2-5; 11 nucleotides line up with TRBD1. With 3 bases clipped from V and 5 bases from J, the junction kept 5 bases outside the gene matches. Germline CDR1 is LGHNA and CDR2 is YNFKEQ. The CDR3 extends over 15 amino acids. The CDR3 reads CASSHGQGAGETQYF. CDR3 DNA: TGTGCCAGCAGCCACGGACAGGGGGCCGGGGAGACCCAGTACTTC.

This rearrangement joins TRBV29-1 to TRBJ2-1; tentatively, D is TRBD2 (6 bases). This CDR3 contains 10 residues. Per the germline V gene, CDR1 is SQVTM and CDR2 is ANQGSEA. This CDR3 is CGCGEIGQFF. The CDR3 DNA follows: TGCGGGTGCGGGGAAATTGGGCAGTTCTTC.

V is TRBV28 and J is TRBJ1-4; D unclear. The CDR3 is 18 residues long. V lost 10 bases to trimming and J lost 0 bases, with 24 bases between them. Germline-derived CDR1 and CDR2 are MDHEN and SYDVKM. The CDR3 reads CATLSLTVRLTTNEKLFF. CDR3 coding DNA: TGTGCCACCTTATCCCTGACGGTCCGACTTACAACTAATGAAAAACTGTTTTTT.

The V gene is TRBV23-1, the J gene TRBJ1-2; 12 nucleotides align to TRBD1. TRBV23-1 is annotated as an ORF whose role is uncertain. The CDR3 extends over 16 amino acids. With V trimmed by 0 bases and J by 6 bases, 5 bases remained unmatched. The CDR3 DNA follows: TGCGCCAGCAGTCAATCGCCGGGACAGGGGGCGAATGGCTACACCTTC. Protein product: CASSQSPGQGANGYTF.

This sequence joins TRBV30 and TRBJ2-3, with 7 bases that match TRBD1. Germline loops: CDR1 GTSNPN, CDR2 SVGIG (reference sequence). Trimming cost V 3 bases and J 3 bases; bases outside gene matches: 9. The CDR3 spans 15 residues. Here the CDR3 reads CAWSPGRGTTDTQYF. CDR3 nucleotides: TGTGCCTGGAGCCCCGGCAGGGGGACAACAGATACGCAGTATTTT.

This clone appeared a single time. The chain uses TRBV25-1 and TRBJ1-1, with TRBD1 matching over 9 bases. V shed 6 bases, J shed 4 bases, and the junction held 3 bases outside the gene matches. Germline CDR1 reads MGHDK; CDR2 reads SYGVNS. This CDR3 spans 13 amino acids. CDR3 residues: CASRRTGVTEAFF. Here the CDR3 DNA reads TGTGCCAGCAGAAGGACAGGGGTCACTGAAGCTTTCTTT.

The V gene is TRBV30, the J gene TRBJ1-2; no firm D call. There are 13 residues in the CDR3. The V and J ends lost 4 bases and 1 base respectively, with 10 bases between them. Germline CDR1 reads GTSNPN; CDR2 reads SVGIG (reference sequence). The CDR3 bases are TGTGCCTGGAACGCAGGCAATAACTATGGCTACACCTTC. Protein sequence: CAWNAGNNYGYTF.

The chain combines TRBV7-2 with TRBJ2-7; 7 bases are shared with TRBD1. The CDR3 runs to 16 residues. With 3 bases clipped from V and 2 bases from J, the junction kept 10 bases outside the gene matches. Germline loops: CDR1 SGHTA, CDR2 FQGNSA. DNA for the CDR3: TGTGCCAGCAGCTTCCGAGGGGGCCGTACCCCCTACGAGCAGTACTTC. Protein product: CASSFRGGRTPYEQYF.

V is TRBV11-3 and J is TRBJ2-7; D may be TRBD2 (6 bases). V shed 0 bases and J shed 7 bases, with 16 bases lying between them. Looked up from germline, CDR1 is SGHNT and CDR2 is YENEEA. CDR3 size: 15 residues. The CDR3 is CASSLDFRTGVEQYF. CDR3 coding DNA: TGTGCCAGCAGCTTAGATTTCAGGACGGGAGTGGAGCAGTACTTC. The full variable domain, in which reference TRBV11-3 and TRBJ2-7 provide the parts outside the CDR3, is EAGVVQSPRYKIIEKKQPVAFWCNPISGHNTLYWYLQNLGQGPELLIRYENEEAVDDSQLPKDRFSAERLKGVDSTLKIQPAELGDSAVYLCASSLDFRTGVEQYFGPGTRLTVT.

The rearrangement links TRBV10-3 to TRBJ2-3; D perhaps matches TRBD1 (6 bases). The CDR3 totals 15 residues. Germline V gives CDR1 ENHRY, CDR2 SYGVKD. Trimming cost V 2 bases and J 0 bases, with 9 bases left between them. In DNA, the CDR3 is TGTGCCATCAGTGAGCCAGGGGACAGCACAGATACGCAGTATTTT. It translates to CAISEPGDSTDTQYF.

The chain recombines TRBV5-1 with TRBJ2-3; 11 nucleotides line up with TRBD2. The germline V gene has CDR1 SGHRS and CDR2 YFSETQ. The CDR3 is made up of 15 amino acids. V was clipped by 4 bases and J by 7 bases; unmatched bases: 8. This CDR3 is CASSQTGTSGNTQYF. In DNA form, the CDR3 reads TGCGCCAGCAGCCAAACCGGGACTAGCGGTAATACGCAGTATTTT.

The chain recombines TRBV7-8 with TRBJ1-1, with D possibly matching TRBD1 (5 bases). The CDR3 sequence is 17 residues long. V lost 3 bases and J lost 6, with 23 bases in between. Germline V lookup: CDR1 SGHVS, CDR2 FQNEAQ. CDR3 sequence (DNA): TGTGCCAGCAGCTTCCGCGGGGGTGCAGGCCTAAGGGCTGAAGCTTTCTTT. Its protein is CASSFRGGAGLRAEAFF.

This clone was recorded only once. The chain links TRBV11-2 to TRBJ2-3, with D possibly TRBD2 on 6 matching bases. This CDR3 is 17 amino acids long. V was clipped by 1 base and J by 0 bases, with 14 bases between them. Germline CDR1 and CDR2: SGHAT and FQNNGV. CDR3 in DNA: TGTGCCAGCAGCTTAGGGAGGGGCCTAACTAGCACAGATACGCAGTATTTT. It translates to CASSLGRGLTSTDTQYF.

The V gene is TRBV10-1, the J gene TRBJ2-1; 8 bases map to TRBD2. Germline V lookup: CDR1 WNHNN, CDR2 SYGVQD (reference sequence). Unmatched junction bases numbered 6, after V lost 0 bases and J lost 8 bases. This CDR3 spans 15 amino acids. The CDR3 region is CASSESGTSSDEQFF. CDR3 coding DNA: TGCGCCAGCAGTGAGTCCGGGACTAGTAGCGATGAGCAGTTCTTC.

V gene TRBV19 combines with J gene TRBJ2-7; 8 bases match TRBD1. This CDR3 comprises 15 residues. V trimming: 6 bases; J trimming: 6 bases; junction bases outside the gene matches: 13. CDR1 LNHDA and CDR2 SQIVND come from the germline V gene (reference sequence). The CDR3 DNA reads TGTGCCAGTAGCCAACGACAGGGGCCTACGAGCGAGCAGTACTTC. Protein product: CASSQRQGPTSEQYF.

The V call is TRBV19, the J call TRBJ1-1; 12 bases are a match to TRBD1. The V and J ends lost 3 bases and 3 bases, in that order; junction bases with no gene match: 5. The CDR3 extends over 16 amino acids. CDR1 is LNHDA, CDR2 SQIVND, per germline (reference sequence). CDR3 coding DNA: TGTGCCAGTAGTATTGGGACAGGGGGCGCCGACACTGAAGCTTTCTTT. It specifies CASSIGTGGADTEAFF.

V and J are TRBV5-1 and TRBJ2-3; a possible D gene is TRBD1 (6 bases). Germline loops: CDR1 SGHRS, CDR2 YFSETQ. The CDR3 spans 13 residues. Trimming stripped 4 bases from V and 4 bases from J, with 10 bases between. The CDR3 is CASSNDRSDTQYF. CDR3 bases: TGCGCCAGCAGCAACGACAGGTCAGATACGCAGTATTTT.

This chain joins TRBV27 and TRBJ2-1; 7 bases are shared with TRBD1. This CDR3 spans 13 amino acids. J lost 7 bases, V lost 4 bases, and 4 bases had no gene match. Germline CDR1 MNHEY, CDR2 SMNVEV (reference sequence). The DNA for the CDR3 is TGTGCCAGCAGTTCAGACAGGGTGAATGAGCAGTTCTTC. Protein: CASSSDRVNEQFF.